The 3 T cell receptor beta chains presented below share a single source sample, sequenced in a study of blood T cell repertoires in COVID-19. Sequencing used immunoSEQ multiplex PCR; TCRdb keeps in-frame clones, though not all of them. The data hold some 140,000 clones, with approximately 86% observed a single time. Input material: peripheral blood. The receptors come from a man aged 55 to 70 with COVID-19, enrolled during active disease.

This chain uses TRBV11-3 with TRBJ1-1; maybe TRBD1 (5 bases). Trimming removed 4 bases from V and 4 bases from J, with 13 bases in between. The germline CDR1 and CDR2 sequences are SGHNT and YENEEA. The CDR3 contains 14 residues. CDR3 loop: CASSSTAGGTEAFF. The CDR3 DNA follows: TGTGCCAGCAGCTCAACCGCGGGGGGCACTGAAGCTTTCTTT.

The chain is built from TRBV6-6 and TRBJ2-5; maybe TRBD2 (6 bases). The CDR3 length is 14 residues. Germline V gives CDR1 MNHNY, CDR2 SVGAGI (reference sequence). V gave up 4 bases and J gave up 4 bases, with 13 bases separating them. The CDR3 loop reads CASSFAGWGETQYF. In nucleotides, the CDR3 is TGTGCCAGCAGTTTCGCGGGGTGGGGAGAGACCCAGTACTTC.

This chain links TRBV5-1 with TRBJ2-5; perhaps TRBD2 as D (6 bases). The CDR3 spans 15 residues. Germline loops: CDR1 SGHRS, CDR2 YFSETQ. The V and J ends lost 0 bases and 7 bases respectively, with 16 bases between them. The CDR3 DNA reads as TGCGCCAGCAGCTTGGAAGGGACTCAGGTCGGGACCCAGTACTTC. This translates into CASSLEGTQVGTQYF.